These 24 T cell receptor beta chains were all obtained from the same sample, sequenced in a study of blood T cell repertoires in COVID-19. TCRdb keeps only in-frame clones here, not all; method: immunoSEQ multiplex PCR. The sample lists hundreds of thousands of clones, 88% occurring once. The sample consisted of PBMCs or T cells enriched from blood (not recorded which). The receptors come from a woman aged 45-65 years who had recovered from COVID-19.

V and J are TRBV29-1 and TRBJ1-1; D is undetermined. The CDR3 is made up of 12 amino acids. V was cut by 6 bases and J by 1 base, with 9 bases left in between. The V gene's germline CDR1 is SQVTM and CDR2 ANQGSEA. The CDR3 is CSVPSGNTEAFF. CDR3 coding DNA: TGCAGCGTCCCGTCGGGGAACACTGAAGCTTTCTTT.

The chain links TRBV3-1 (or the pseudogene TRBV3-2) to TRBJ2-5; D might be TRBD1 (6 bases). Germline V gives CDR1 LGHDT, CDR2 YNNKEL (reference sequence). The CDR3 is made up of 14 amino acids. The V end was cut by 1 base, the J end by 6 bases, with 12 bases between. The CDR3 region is CASSQVRGGKTQYF. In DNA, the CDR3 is TGTGCCAGCAGCCAAGTCAGGGGTGGGAAGACCCAGTACTTC.

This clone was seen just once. The CDR3 DNA is TGTGCCAGTACCAAAGACAGGATAGAGTATGGCTACACCTTC. Protein product: CASTKDRIEYGYTF. This chain joins TRBV19 and TRBJ1-2, with a weak D call TRBD1 (6 bases). The germline CDR1 and CDR2 sequences are LNHDA and SQIVND (reference sequence). Trimming removed 7 bases from V and 5 bases from J, with 17 bases in between. The CDR3 is made up of 14 amino acids.

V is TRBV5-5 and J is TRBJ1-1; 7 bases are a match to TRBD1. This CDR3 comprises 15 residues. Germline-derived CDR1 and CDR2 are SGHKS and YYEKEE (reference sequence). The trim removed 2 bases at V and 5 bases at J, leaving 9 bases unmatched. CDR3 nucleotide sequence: TGTGCCAGCAGCTTATTGACAGGGACCTCGACTGAAGCTTTCTTT. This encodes CASSLLTGTSTEAFF.

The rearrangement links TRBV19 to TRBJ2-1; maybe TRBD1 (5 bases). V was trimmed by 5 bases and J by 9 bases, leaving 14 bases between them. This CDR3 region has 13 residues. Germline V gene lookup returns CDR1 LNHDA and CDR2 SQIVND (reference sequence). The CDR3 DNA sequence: TGTGCCAGTAGTTACGTCAGGGTTGGTGAGCAGTTCTTC. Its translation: CASSYVRVGEQFF.

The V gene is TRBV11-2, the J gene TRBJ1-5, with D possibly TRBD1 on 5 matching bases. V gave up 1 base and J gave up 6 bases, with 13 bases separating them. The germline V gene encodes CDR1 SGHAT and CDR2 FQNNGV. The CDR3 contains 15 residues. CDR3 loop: CASSLGSQGGQPQHF. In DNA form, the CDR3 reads TGTGCCAGCAGCTTAGGTTCGCAGGGAGGTCAGCCCCAGCATTTT.

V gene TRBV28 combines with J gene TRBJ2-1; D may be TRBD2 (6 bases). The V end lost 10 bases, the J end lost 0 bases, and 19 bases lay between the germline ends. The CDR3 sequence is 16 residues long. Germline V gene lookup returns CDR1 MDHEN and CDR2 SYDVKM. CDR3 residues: CATNQPGVHSYNEQFF. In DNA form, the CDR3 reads TGTGCCACAAACCAACCGGGGGTTCACTCCTACAATGAGCAGTTCTTC. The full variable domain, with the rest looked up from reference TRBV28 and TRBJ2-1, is DVKVTQSSRYLVKRTGEKVFLECVQDMDHENMFWYRQDPGLGLRLIYFSYDVKMKEKGDIPEGYSVSREKKERFSLILESASTNQTSMYLCATNQPGVHSYNEQFFGPGTRLTVL.

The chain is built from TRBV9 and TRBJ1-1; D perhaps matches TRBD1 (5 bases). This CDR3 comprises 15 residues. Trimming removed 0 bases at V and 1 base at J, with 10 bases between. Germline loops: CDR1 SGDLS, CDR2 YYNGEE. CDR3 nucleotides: TGTGCCAGCAGCGTAGAGGGGCGCCAGAACACTGAAGCTTTCTTT. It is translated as CASSVEGRQNTEAFF.

The chain's CDR3 is CASSSGQVPTYEQYF. As DNA, the CDR3 is TGTGCCAGCAGCTCTGGACAGGTCCCTACCTACGAGCAGTACTTC. V and J are TRBV11-3 and TRBJ2-7, with 7 bases that match TRBD1. CDR1 and CDR2 (germline): SGHNT, YENEEA. This CDR3 is built from 15 residues. Losses at the gene ends were 4 bases for V and 2 bases for J; bases not matched to a gene: 8.

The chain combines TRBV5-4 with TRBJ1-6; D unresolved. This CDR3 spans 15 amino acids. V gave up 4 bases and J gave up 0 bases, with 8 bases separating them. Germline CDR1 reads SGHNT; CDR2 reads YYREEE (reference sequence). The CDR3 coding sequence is TGTGCCAGCAGCGGCGGGAGCTCCTATAATTCACCCCTCCACTTT. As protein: CASSGGSSYNSPLHF.

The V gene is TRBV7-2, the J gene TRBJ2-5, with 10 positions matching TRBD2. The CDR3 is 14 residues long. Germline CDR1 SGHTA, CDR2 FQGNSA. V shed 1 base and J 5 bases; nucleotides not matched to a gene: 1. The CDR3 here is CASSLEAGGETQYF. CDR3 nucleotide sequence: TGTGCCAGCAGCTTAGAAGCGGGAGGGGAGACCCAGTACTTC.

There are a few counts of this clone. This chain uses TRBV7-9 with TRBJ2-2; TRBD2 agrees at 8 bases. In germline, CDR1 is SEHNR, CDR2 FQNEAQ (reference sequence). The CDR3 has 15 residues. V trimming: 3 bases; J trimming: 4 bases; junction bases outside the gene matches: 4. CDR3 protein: CASSLGSGSTGELFF. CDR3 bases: TGTGCCAGCAGCTTGGGGAGCGGGAGCACCGGGGAGCTGTTTTTT.

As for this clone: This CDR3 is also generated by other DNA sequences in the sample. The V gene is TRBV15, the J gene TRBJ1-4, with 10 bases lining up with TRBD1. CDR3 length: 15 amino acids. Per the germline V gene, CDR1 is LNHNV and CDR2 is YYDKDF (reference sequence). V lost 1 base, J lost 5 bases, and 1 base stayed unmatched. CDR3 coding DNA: TGTGCCACCAGCAGAGTGGGACAGGGGAATGAAAAACTGTTTTTT. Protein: CATSRVGQGNEKLFF.

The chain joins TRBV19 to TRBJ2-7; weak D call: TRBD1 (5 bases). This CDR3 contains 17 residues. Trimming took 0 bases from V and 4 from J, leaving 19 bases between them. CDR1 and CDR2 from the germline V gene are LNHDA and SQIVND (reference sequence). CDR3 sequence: CASSIDVRRQGAYEQYF. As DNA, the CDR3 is TGTGCCAGTAGTATAGATGTGCGGAGACAAGGGGCTTACGAGCAGTACTTC.

CDR3 coding DNA: TGTGCCAGCAGTGGAGAGACCGGAGTGCAGCCCCAGCATTTT. Its translation is CASSGETGVQPQHF. The chain carries TRBV2 and TRBJ1-5; D ambiguous. The CDR3 consists of 14 residues. Germline V lookup: CDR1 SNHLY, CDR2 FYNNEI. V was clipped by 4 bases and J by 7 bases, with 14 bases between them.

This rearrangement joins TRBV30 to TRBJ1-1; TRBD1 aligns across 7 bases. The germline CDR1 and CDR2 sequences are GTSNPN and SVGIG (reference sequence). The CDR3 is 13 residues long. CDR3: CVMGQTPNTEAFF. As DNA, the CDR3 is TGTGTTATGGGACAGACCCCGAACACTGAAGCTTTCTTT.

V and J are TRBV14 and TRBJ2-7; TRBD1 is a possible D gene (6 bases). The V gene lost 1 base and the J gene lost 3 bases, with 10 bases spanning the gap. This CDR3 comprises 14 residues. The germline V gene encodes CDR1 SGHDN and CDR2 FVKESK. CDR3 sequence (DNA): TGTGCCAGCAGCCAAGTTGGGGGCTACTACGAGCAGTACTTC. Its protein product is CASSQVGGYYEQYF. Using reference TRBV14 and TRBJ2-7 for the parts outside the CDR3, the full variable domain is EAGVTQFPSHSVIEKGQTVTLRCDPISGHDNLYWYRRVMGKEIKFLLHFVKESKQDESGMPNNRFLAERTGGTYSTLKVQPAELEDSGVYFCASSQVGGYYEQYFGPGTRLTVT.

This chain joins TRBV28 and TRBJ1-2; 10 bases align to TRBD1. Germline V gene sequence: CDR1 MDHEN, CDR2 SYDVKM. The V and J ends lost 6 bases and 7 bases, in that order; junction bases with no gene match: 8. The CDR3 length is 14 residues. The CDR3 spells CASRAPDRGLGYTF. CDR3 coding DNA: TGTGCCAGCAGGGCCCCCGACAGGGGGCTTGGCTACACCTTC.

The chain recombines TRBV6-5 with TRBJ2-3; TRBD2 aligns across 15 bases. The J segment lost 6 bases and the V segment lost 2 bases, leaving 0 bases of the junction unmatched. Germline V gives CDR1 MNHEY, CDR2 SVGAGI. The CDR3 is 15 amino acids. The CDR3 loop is CASSYGTSGRDTQYF. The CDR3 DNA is TGTGCCAGCAGTTACGGGACTAGCGGGAGGGATACGCAGTATTTT.

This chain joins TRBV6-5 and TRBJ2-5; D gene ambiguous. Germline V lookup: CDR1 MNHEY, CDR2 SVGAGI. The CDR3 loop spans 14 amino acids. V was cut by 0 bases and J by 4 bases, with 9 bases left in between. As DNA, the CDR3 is TGTGCCAGCAGTTACTCGCGGAGAGGAGAGACCCAGTACTTC. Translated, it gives CASSYSRRGETQYF.

The chain's CDR3 is CAGPGQGNGGYGYTF. In DNA, the CDR3 is TGTGCCGGACCGGGACAGGGGAATGGTGGCTATGGCTACACCTTC. The chain has TRBV28 and TRBJ1-2; 10 nucleotides line up with TRBD1. CDR3 length: 15 amino acids. Germline assignment: CDR1 MDHEN and CDR2 SYDVKM. Unmatched junction bases numbered 13, after V lost 11 bases and J lost 4 bases.

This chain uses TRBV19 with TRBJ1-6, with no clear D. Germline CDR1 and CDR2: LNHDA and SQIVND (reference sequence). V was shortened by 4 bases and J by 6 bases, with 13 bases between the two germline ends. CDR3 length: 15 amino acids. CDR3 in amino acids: CASSSPGGANSPLHF. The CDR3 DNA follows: TGTGCCAGTAGTAGCCCAGGAGGAGCTAATTCACCCCTCCACTTT.

Written as DNA, the CDR3 is TGCGCCAGCAGCCAAGCGACAGGGTGGGAGCAGTACTTC. Protein sequence: CASSQATGWEQYF. The chain couples TRBV4-3 to TRBJ2-7, with TRBD1 matching over 7 bases. The CDR3 is 13 amino acids. With 1 base clipped from V and 7 bases from J, the junction kept 4 bases outside the gene matches. In germline, CDR1 is LGHNA, CDR2 YSLEER.

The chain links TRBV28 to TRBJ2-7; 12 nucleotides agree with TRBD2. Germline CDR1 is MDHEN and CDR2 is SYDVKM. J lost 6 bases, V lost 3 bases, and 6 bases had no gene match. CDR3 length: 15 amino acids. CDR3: CASSLWTSGKSEQYF. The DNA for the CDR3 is TGTGCCAGCAGTTTGTGGACTAGCGGGAAAAGCGAGCAGTACTTC.